This paragraph covers one T cell receptor (beta chain) sequence. Its specificity is unknown. Time point denoted: pre-treatment sample, taken before nivolumab and TIL therapy. Tumor tissue came from excised metastases, mostly pleural nodules or supraclavicular lymph nodes. Stage 4 NSCLC adults joined between October 2017 and January 2020. The immunoSEQ assay was v3. Clones were sequenced by immunoSEQ multiplex PCR, and TCRdb holds only the in-frame ones, with some missing. Of over 25,000 clones in the sample, 55% to 80% are singletons; the top ten hold roughly 7.3%. This sample was taken from a study of TIL therapy for anti-PD-1-resistant metastatic lung cancer. The wider study: Patients had a median age of around 56 years (range about 35-80). Most patients had lung adenocarcinoma.

The CDR3 is made up of 17 amino acids. Per the germline V gene, CDR1 is SGHAT and CDR2 is FQNNGV. The J segment lost 3 bases and the V segment lost 4 bases, leaving 12 bases of the junction unmatched. Findings and limits, study-wide: Many TIL product clones were absent from baseline tumor, suggesting clonal contraction.

The starting material was tumor tissue, obtained at baseline. This chain joins TRBV11-2 and TRBJ2-1, with 7 bases identical to TRBD2. The source is a person between 30 and 79 years old with non-small cell lung cancer. CDR3: CASSSYLAETNYNEQFF. CDR3 sequence (DNA): TGTGCCAGCAGCTCCTACCTAGCGGAGACCAACTACAATGAGCAGTTCTTC.